These T cell receptor beta chains were read from a single sample in a study of T cell responses to AZD1222 COVID-19 vaccine. The table came from immunoSEQ multiplex PCR; TCRdb's copy has only in-frame clones and leaves some out. The repertoire consists of tens of thousands of clones, with 83% occurring once and the leading ten covering approximately 1.3%. The specimen comprised peripheral blood, sampled 28 days after the second AZD1222 dose. These TCRs come from an adult who received the AZD1222 COVID-19 vaccine. Both conserved end residues are part of each CDR3. A D gene is named only where the DNA matches it firmly. Only part of the rows carry a size: once, few, many, or a class if the clone is expanded.

D	size	V	J	DNA	CDR3
NA	NA	TRBV28	TRBJ2-7	TGTGCCCCGTCGACCTACGAGCAGTACTTC	CAPSTYEQYF
TRBD2	few	TRBV7-9	TRBJ2-1	TGTGCCAGCAGCTTATCCCCTAGCGGGAGTATAGATGAGCAGTTCTTC	CASSLSPSGSIDEQFF
TRBD1	NA	TRBV10-3	TRBJ1-2	TGTGCCATCAGTGAGCCGAGACAGGGACCCTATGGCTACACCTTC	CAISEPRQGPYGYTF
NA	once	TRBV6-5	TRBJ1-6	TGTGCCAGCCGAACCGCTCGGGATTCACCCCTCCACTTT	CASRTARDSPLHF
NA	once	TRBV12-5	TRBJ1-1	TGTGCTAGTGGTTTGGTACGGTCGGGGTTGAACACTGAAGCTTTCTTT	CASGLVRSGLNTEAFF
TRBD1	once	TRBV28	TRBJ1-4	TGTGCCAGCAGTTCCCAGGGGGGAGGAACTAATGAAAAACTGTTTTTT	CASSSQGGGTNEKLFF
TRBD1	NA	TRBV5-4	TRBJ2-7	TGTGCCAGCAGCCCCCGGACAGGGAGCTCCTACGAGCAGTACTTC	CASSPRTGSSYEQYF
NA	NA	TRBV6-2/TRBV6-3	TRBJ1-1	TGTGCCAGCAGTTACGAGAGGGGAGGAGCTCGGACTGAAGCTTTCTTT	CASSYERGGARTEAFF
NA	NA	TRBV19	TRBJ1-2	TGTGCCAGTAGTCAAACAACAGTATCGGATGGCTACACCTTC	CASSQTTVSDGYTF
NA	few	TRBV27	TRBJ2-7	TGTGCCAGCAGTTTTTCCTTTAGCGGCCTACTCTACGAGCAGTACTTC	CASSFSFSGLLYEQYF
TRBD1	NA	TRBV2	TRBJ2-6	TGTGCCAGCAGTGGGACAGGCGCCCTGCGGGCCAACGTCCTGACTTTC	CASSGTGALRANVLTF
NA	once	TRBV6-1	TRBJ2-3	TGTGCCAGCAGTGAAGGGGCAGGGTTGAGAACAGATACGCAGTATTTT	CASSEGAGLRTDTQYF
NA	few	TRBV4-1	TRBJ2-5	TGCGCCAGCAGCCAATGGCGTGGAGAGACCCAGTACTTC	CASSQWRGETQYF
NA	NA	TRBV5-1	TRBJ1-3	TGCGCCAGCAGCTGGGCCCAAGGAAACACCATATATTTT	CASSWAQGNTIYF
NA	NA	TRBV5-1	TRBJ2-3	TGCGCCAGCAGCTCCGACTCGGCGGCAGATACGCAGTATTTT	CASSSDSAADTQYF
TRBD2	NA	TRBV28	TRBJ2-3	TGTGCCAGCAGAGGGCAACTAGCGGGAGGGCCTAATACGCAGTATTTT	CASRGQLAGGPNTQYF
NA	once	TRBV3-1/TRBV3-2	TRBJ2-3	TGTGCCAGCAACGCCCCGGGCACAGATACGCAGTATTTT	CASNAPGTDTQYF
TRBD2	NA	TRBV19	TRBJ2-7	TGTGCCAGTAGTATAGATTTTCCCTCTCGGCCGGGACTAGCGTCCGACTACGAGCAGTACTTC	CASSIDFPSRPGLASDYEQYF
NA	once	TRBV6-5	TRBJ1-1	TGTGCCAGCAGTTACTCGATCCGGGGGGACACTGAAGCTTTCTTT	CASSYSIRGDTEAFF
TRBD1	NA	TRBV2	TRBJ2-1	TGTGCCAGTTCCCCGGGACAGGGTAAGATAGGTGAGCAGTTCTTC	CASSPGQGKIGEQFF
NA	NA	TRBV19	TRBJ2-1	TGTGCCATAAAGGAGAACAATGAGCAGTTCTTC	CAIKENNEQFF
NA	NA	TRBV28	TRBJ2-7	TGTGCCAGCAGTTTATCCCAGGGGAGGTCCTACGAGCAGTACTTC	CASSLSQGRSYEQYF
NA	NA	TRBV9	TRBJ2-7	TGTGCCAGCAGCGAGAGCCCGAACAGCTACGAGCAGTACTTC	CASSESPNSYEQYF
TRBD1	once	TRBV5-8	TRBJ2-1	TGTGCCAGCAGCTTGGGGTCTTCCAGGGGGCTAGGCGGGAACTACAATGAGCAGTTCTTC	CASSLGSSRGLGGNYNEQFF
TRBD1	NA	TRBV9	TRBJ2-3	TGTGCCAGCAGCTTCAACCGGGACAGGGGAACAGATACGCAGTATTTT	CASSFNRDRGTDTQYF